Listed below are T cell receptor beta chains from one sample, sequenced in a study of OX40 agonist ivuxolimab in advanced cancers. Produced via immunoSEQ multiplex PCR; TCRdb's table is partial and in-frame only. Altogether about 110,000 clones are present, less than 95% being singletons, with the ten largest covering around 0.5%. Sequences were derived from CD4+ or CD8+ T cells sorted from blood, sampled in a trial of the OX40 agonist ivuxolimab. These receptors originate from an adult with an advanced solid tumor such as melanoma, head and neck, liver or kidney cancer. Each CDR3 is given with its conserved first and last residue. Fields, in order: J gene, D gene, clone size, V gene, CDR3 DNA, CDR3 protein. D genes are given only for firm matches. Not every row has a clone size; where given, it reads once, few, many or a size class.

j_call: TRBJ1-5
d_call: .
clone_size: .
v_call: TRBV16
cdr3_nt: TGTGCCAGCAGCCAATGGGTACCGCCCCAGCATTTT
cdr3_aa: CASSQWVPPQHF

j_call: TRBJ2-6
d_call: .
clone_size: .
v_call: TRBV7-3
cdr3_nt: TGTGCCAGCAGCTTAGGAGCCTCTGGGGCCAACGTCCTGACTTTC
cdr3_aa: CASSLGASGANVLTF

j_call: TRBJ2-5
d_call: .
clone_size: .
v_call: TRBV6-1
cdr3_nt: TGTGCCAGCAGTGAACAGGGGGGGAGAGAGACCCAGTACTTC
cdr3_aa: CASSEQGGRETQYF

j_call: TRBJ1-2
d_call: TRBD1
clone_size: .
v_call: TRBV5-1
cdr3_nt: TGCGCCACCGGGACAGGGGGGGACTATGGCTACACCTTC
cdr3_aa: CATGTGGDYGYTF

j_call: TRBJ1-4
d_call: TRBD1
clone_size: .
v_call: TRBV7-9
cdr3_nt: TGTGCCAGCAGCCCAGGGGGCTCTAATGAAAAACTGTTTTTT
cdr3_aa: CASSPGGSNEKLFF

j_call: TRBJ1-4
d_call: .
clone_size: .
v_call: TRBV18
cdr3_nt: TGTGCCAGCTCACCCAGACAGGCGGCCGGATCTAATGAAAAACTGTTTTTT
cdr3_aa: CASSPRQAAGSNEKLFF

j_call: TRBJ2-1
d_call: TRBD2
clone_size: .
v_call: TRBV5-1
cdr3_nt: TGCGCCAGCAGTTTCCGACCCCCACTAGCGGGGGGGAAGAATGAGCAGTTCTTC
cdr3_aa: CASSFRPPLAGGKNEQFF

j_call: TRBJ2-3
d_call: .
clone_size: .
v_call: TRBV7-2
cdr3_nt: TGTGCCAGCAGCGCACTTGGGGGGATCTCCACAGATACGCAGTATTTT
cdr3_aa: CASSALGGISTDTQYF

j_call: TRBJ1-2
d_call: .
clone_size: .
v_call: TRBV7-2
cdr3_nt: TGTGCCAGCAACCTATTAGCTGGGGGGGATGGCTACACCTTC
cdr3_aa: CASNLLAGGDGYTF

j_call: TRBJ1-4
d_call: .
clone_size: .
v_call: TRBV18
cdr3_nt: TGTGCCAGCTCACCTAACAGGGTTAATGAAAAACTGTTTTTT
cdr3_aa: CASSPNRVNEKLFF

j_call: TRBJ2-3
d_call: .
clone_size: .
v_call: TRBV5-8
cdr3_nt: TGTGCCAGCAGCTTCCGGACTAGCACAGATACGCAGTATTTT
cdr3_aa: CASSFRTSTDTQYF

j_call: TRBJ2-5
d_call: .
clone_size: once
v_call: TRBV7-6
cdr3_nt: TGTGCCAGCAGCCCCATTGTGGACAGCCAAGAGACCCAGTACTTC
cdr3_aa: CASSPIVDSQETQYF

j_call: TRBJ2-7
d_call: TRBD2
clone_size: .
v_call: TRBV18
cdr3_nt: TGTGCCAGCTCCCCGACTAGCGGGGGTCCTCGAGGAGGCGAGCAGTACTTC
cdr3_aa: CASSPTSGGPRGGEQYF

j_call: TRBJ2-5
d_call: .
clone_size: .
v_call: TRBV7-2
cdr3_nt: TGTGCCAGCAGCACACAGACCGGTGTTCAAGAGACCCAGTACTTC
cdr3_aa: CASSTQTGVQETQYF

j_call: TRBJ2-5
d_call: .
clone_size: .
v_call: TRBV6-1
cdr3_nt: TGTGCCAGCAGTGAAGCGCTTCGGACAGCGGCCGGAGGGACCCAGTACTTC
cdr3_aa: CASSEALRTAAGGTQYF

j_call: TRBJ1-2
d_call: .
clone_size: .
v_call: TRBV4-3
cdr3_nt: TGCGCCAGCAGCCAAGACATTTCCCCCTCCTATGGCTACACCTTC
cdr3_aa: CASSQDISPSYGYTF

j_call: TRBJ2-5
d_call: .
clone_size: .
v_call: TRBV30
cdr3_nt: TGTGCCTGGAGTCGGTCAGCAGAGACCCAGTACTTC
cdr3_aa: CAWSRSAETQYF

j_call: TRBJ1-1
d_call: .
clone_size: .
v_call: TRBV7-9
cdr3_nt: TGTGCCTCAGCAGGGTCGGTGAACACTGAAGCTTTCTTT
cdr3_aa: CASAGSVNTEAFF

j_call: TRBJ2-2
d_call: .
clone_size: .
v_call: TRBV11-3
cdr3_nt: TGTGCCAGCAGCCTAGGCGTCGCCGGGGAGCTGTTTTTT
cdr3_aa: CASSLGVAGELFF

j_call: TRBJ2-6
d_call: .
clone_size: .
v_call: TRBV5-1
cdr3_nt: TGCGCCAGCAGCTCCTCAGCTGGGGCCAACGTCCTGACTTTC
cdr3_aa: CASSSSAGANVLTF

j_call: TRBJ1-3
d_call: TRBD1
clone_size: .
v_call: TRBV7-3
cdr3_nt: TGTGCCAGCAGCGAGACAGGGGTGGGAAACACCATATATTTT
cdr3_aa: CASSETGVGNTIYF

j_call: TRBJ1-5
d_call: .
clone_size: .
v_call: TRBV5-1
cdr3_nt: TGCGCCAGCAGCTTGGGACAGGAGAATCAGCCCCAGCATTTT
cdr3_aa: CASSLGQENQPQHF

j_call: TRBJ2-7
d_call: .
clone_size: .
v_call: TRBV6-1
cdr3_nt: TGTGCCACCGGAGTCGGACAGATCTACGAGCAGTACTTC
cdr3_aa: CATGVGQIYEQYF

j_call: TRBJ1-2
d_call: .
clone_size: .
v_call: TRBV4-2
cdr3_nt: TGTGCCAGCAGCCAAGAACCAAACAACTATGGCTACACCTTC
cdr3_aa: CASSQEPNNYGYTF

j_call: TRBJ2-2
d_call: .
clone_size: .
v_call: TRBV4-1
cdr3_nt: TGCGCCAGCAGCCAAAGGGGAGCGAACACCGGGGAGCTGTTTTTT
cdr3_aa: CASSQRGANTGELFF

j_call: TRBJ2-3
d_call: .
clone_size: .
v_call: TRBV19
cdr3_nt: TGTGCCAGTCGGATTCCAGGGACAGATACGCAGTATTTT
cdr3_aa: CASRIPGTDTQYF

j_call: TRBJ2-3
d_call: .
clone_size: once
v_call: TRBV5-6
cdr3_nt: TGTGCCAGCAAGACGCCCCGCAGCACAGATACGCAGTATTTT
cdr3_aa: CASKTPRSTDTQYF

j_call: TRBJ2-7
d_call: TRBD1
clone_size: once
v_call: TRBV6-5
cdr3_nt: TGTGCCAGCAGTATTCAGGGGGCGCGGACCTACGAGCAGTACTTC
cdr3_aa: CASSIQGARTYEQYF

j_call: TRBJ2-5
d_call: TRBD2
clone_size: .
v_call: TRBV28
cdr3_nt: TGTGCCAGCAGTTTATTTAGCGTTAGCGGGGGTGAGACCCAGTACTTC
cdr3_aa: CASSLFSVSGGETQYF

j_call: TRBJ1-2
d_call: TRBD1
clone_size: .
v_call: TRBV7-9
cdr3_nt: TGTGCCAGCAGCTTAGGACAGGGCAACTATGGCTACACCTTC
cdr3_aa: CASSLGQGNYGYTF

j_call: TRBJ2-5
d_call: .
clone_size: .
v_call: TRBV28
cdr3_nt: TGTGCCAGCAGTTTTATTGGGGAGACCCAGTACTTC
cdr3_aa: CASSFIGETQYF

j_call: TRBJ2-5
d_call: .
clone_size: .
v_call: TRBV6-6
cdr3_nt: TGTGCCAGCAGTTACCCCCCGGGAGAAGAGACCCAGTACTTC
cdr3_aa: CASSYPPGEETQYF

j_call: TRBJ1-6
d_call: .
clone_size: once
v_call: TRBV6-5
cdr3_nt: TGTGCCAGCAGTTACTCAGGGGGAGAGAATTCACCCCTCCACTTT
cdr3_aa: CASSYSGGENSPLHF

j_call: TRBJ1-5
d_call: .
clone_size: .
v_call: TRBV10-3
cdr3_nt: TGTGCCATCAGTGAGTCCGGCAGGGAAAATCAGCCCCAGCATTTT
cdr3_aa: CAISESGRENQPQHF

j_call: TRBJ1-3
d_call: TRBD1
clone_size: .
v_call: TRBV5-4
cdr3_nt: TGTGCCAGCAGTTCACAGGGGCCCTCTGGAAACACCATATATTTT
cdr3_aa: CASSSQGPSGNTIYF

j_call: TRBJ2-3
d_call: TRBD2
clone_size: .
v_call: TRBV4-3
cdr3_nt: TGCGCCAGCAGCCGCGCTTCGGGACTAGCGGGGGGGTTCACAGATACGCAGTATTTT
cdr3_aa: CASSRASGLAGGFTDTQYF

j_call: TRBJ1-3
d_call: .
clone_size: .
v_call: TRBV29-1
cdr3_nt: TGCAGCGTTGAAGCTGGGGGATATGGAAACACCATATATTTT
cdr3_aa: CSVEAGGYGNTIYF

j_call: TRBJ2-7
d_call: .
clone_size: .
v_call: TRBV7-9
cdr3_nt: TGTGCCAGCAGCTTAGACTCGACCGGGAACCACGAGCAGTACTTC
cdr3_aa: CASSLDSTGNHEQYF

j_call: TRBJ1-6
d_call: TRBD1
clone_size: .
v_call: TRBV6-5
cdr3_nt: TGTGCCAGCAGTTACTCGACAGGGGGCGGAACACCCCTCCACTTT
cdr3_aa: CASSYSTGGGTPLHF

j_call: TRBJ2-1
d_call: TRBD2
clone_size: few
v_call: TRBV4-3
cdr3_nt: TGCGCCAGCAGCCAGGAGCGGGGCCGGGGGAATGAGCAGTTCTTC
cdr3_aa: CASSQERGRGNEQFF

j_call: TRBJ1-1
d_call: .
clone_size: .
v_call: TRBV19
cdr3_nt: TGTGCCAGTCAAGGACGCAATGCTCTGGGAGCTTTCTTT
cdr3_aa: CASQGRNALGAFF

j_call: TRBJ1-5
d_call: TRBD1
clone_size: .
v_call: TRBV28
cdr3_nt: TGTGCCAGCCGCCGAGGGGGGACAGGGGGTAATCAGCCCCAGCATTTT
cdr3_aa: CASRRGGTGGNQPQHF

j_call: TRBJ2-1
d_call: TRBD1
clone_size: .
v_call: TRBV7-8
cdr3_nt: TGTGCCAGCAGCTTATATGAGGGGACAGGGGTCTACAATGAGCAGTTCTTC
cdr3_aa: CASSLYEGTGVYNEQFF

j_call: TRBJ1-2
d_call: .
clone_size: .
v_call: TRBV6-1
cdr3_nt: TGTGCCAGCACCGTCAGGTCTTCATATGGCTACACCTTC
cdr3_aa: CASTVRSSYGYTF

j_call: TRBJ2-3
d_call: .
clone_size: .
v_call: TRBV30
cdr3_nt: TGTGCCTGGAGGAGGGGTCCGGGGGCAGGGGATACGCAGTATTTT
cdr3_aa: CAWRRGPGAGDTQYF

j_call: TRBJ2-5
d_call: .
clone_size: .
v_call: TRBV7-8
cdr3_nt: TGTGCCAGCAGCTTAGGGGGTAGCAGCGGAGAGACCCAGTACTTC
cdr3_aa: CASSLGGSSGETQYF

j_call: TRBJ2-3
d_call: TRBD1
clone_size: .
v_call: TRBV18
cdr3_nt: TGTGCCAGCTCACTTAGGACAGGGAACACAGATACGCAGTATTTT
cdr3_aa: CASSLRTGNTDTQYF

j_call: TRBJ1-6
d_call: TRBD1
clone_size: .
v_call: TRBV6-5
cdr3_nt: TGTGCCAGCAGTTACCGGGGACAGATGAAATCACCCCTCCACTTT
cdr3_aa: CASSYRGQMKSPLHF

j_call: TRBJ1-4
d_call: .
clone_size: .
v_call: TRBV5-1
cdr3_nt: TGCGCCAGCAGATCAGTCGACCCTAATGAAAAACTGTTTTTT
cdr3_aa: CASRSVDPNEKLFF

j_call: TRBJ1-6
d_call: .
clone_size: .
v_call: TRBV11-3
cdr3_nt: TGTGCCAGCTTCCAGCGCTCCTATAATTCACCCCTCCACTTT
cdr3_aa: CASFQRSYNSPLHF

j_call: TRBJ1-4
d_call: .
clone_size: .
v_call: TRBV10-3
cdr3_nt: TGTGCCATAGGGGGAGATCCTAATGAAAAACTGTTTTTT
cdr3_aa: CAIGGDPNEKLFF

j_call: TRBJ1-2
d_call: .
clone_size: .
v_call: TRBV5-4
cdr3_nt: TGTGCCAGCAGAGGTACAGGGAACTATGGCTACACCTTC
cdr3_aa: CASRGTGNYGYTF

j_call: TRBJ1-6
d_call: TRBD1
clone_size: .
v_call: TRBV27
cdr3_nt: TGTGCCAGCAGCACCGGGACAGGAATGAATTCACCCCTCCACTTT
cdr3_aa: CASSTGTGMNSPLHF

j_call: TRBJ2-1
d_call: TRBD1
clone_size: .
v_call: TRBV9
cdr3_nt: TGTGCCAGCAGCGAGAGGGGACAGGGGCTCTACAATGAGCAGTTCTTC
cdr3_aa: CASSERGQGLYNEQFF